Described below is a single T cell receptor beta chain sequence and its context. The protocol was immunoSEQ multiplex PCR, while the TCRdb copy is restricted to in-frame clones and leaves out a portion. The data show about 97,000 clones, 65% to 75% seen once. In chemo-refractory metastatic non-small-cell lung cancer, patients got ipilimumab CTLA-4 blockade together with focal radiation. This entry belongs to a study of radiotherapy plus CTLA-4 blockade in lung cancer. The source is a human donor with non-small cell lung cancer who had a partial response to radiotherapy plus ipilimumab. Some clones in this sample may be carry-over from other donors' samples. The sample in question was peripheral blood, obtained from a patient treated with radiotherapy plus ipilimumab.

CDR3 sequence: CASSTRGGRTEAFF. CDR3 in DNA: TGTGCCAGCAGCACCAGGGGAGGGAGGACTGAAGCTTTCTTT. The chain recombines TRBV7-9 with TRBJ1-1; the D gene is possibly TRBD1 (6 bases). The CDR3 runs 14 residues. Trimming stripped 5 bases from V and 5 bases from J, with 15 bases between. Germline values: CDR1 SEHNR, CDR2 FQNEAQ (reference sequence).